A single sample is the source of the 22 T cell receptor beta chains below, sequenced in a study of Graves' ophthalmopathy and Graves' hyperthyroidism. Investigators amplified TCR beta CDR3 regions from RNA transcripts. HTBI-primed RT-PCR formed the first round, and a multiplex PCR formed the second. Each CDR3 protein is one row after TCRdb ran MiXCR on the multiplex PCR reads. This table holds more than 1,000,000 distinct CDR3 sequences, about 40% found once. Sequencing input: peripheral blood or thyroid tissue (not recorded which). These receptors were obtained from an adult man with Graves' hyperthyroidism.

The chain combines TRBV14 with TRBJ2-5, with D perhaps matching TRBD1 (6 bases). V was clipped by 1 base and J by 4 bases, with 16 bases between them. The CDR3 contains 16 residues. CDR1 is SGHDN, CDR2 FVKESK, per germline. CDR3 in DNA: TGTGCCAGCAGCCAAGTGTTCGTGAGGGGGAGAGAGACCCAGTACTTC. This sequence encodes CASSQVFVRGRETQYF.

The sample holds many counts of this clonotype. An end of the junction does not agree with germline; a read error may underlie this. The V gene is TRBV5-1, the J gene TRBJ2-7; TRBD1 aligns across 7 bases. The germline gives CDR1 SGHRS, CDR2 YFSETQ. The CDR3 is made up of 12 amino acids. CDR3 region: CASSLDRVEQYF. The CDR3 nucleotides read TGTGCCAGCAGTTTAGACAGGGTGGAGCAGTACTTC.

The rearrangement joins TRBV2 to TRBJ2-5; 8 positions agree with TRBD2. The germline V gene has CDR1 SNHLY and CDR2 FYNNEI. Germline trimming cut 8 bases from V and 4 bases from J; bases unmatched to any gene: 9. The CDR3 contains 14 residues. In DNA form, the CDR3 reads TGTGCCAGCGGGACGGGAGGGCCCGGAGAGACCCAGTACTTC. Amino acids: CASGTGGPGETQYF.

This clonotype was recorded a few times. The V and J genes are TRBV29-1 and TRBJ2-7; the D is unclear. The CDR3 is made up of 13 amino acids. From germline, CDR1 is SQVTM and CDR2 ANQGSEA. The CDR3 nucleotides read TGCAGGGATATTCGTAATTTCTCCTACGAGCAGTACTTC. Its translation: CRDIRNFSYEQYF.

This clonotype showed up many times. The chain employs TRBV9 and TRBJ2-5; weak D call: TRBD2 (5 bases). The ends were cut back, 0 bases at V and 3 bases at J, with 9 bases in the middle. CDR3 length equals 14 residues. Germline assignment: CDR1 SGDLS and CDR2 YYNGEE. The DNA of the CDR3 is TGTGCCAGCAGCGTAGGTGACGGGAAAGAGACCCAGTACTTC. It codes for CASSVGDGKETQYF.

J is TRBJ2-7 and V is TRBV5-1; 10 bases are a match to TRBD1. V shed 5 bases and J 5 bases; nucleotides not matched to a gene: 4. Germline CDR1 reads SGHRS; CDR2 reads YFSETQ. The CDR3 length is 13 residues. This chain's CDR3 is CASRRGQGNEQYF. For the CDR3, the DNA is TGCGCCAGCAGACGGGGACAGGGGAACGAGCAGTACTTC. Full variable domain (rest looked up from reference TRBV5-1 and TRBJ2-7): KAGVTQTPRYLIKTRGQQVTLSCSPISGHRSVSWYQQTPGQGLQFLFEYFSETQRNKGNFPGRFSGRQFSNSRSEMNVSTLELGDSALYLCASRRGQGNEQYFGPGTRLTVT.

The chain links TRBV12-3 or TRBV12-4 to TRBJ2-5; possibly TRBD1 for D (6 bases). V gave up 5 bases and J gave up 2 bases, with 15 bases separating them. The CDR3 sequence is 15 residues long. CDR3 region: CASSGPGQKQETQYF. CDR3 in DNA: TGTGCCAGCAGTGGCCCGGGACAAAAACAAGAGACCCAGTACTTC.

This clonotype was detected ten times or more. The CDR3 reads CASSGQGSLQPQHF. As DNA, the CDR3 is TGTGCCAGCTCGGGACAGGGAAGTTTGCAGCCCCAGCATTTT. The chain joins TRBV2 to TRBJ1-5; TRBD1 matches at 9 bases. The CDR3 is 14 residues long. The V and J ends lost 8 bases and 7 bases, in that order; junction bases with no gene match: 9. From germline, CDR1 is SNHLY and CDR2 FYNNEI.

At least ten counts were recorded for this clonotype. At one of its ends the junction is not consistent with the germline gene, which may arise from a read error. The chain uses TRBV29-1 and TRBJ2-5, with 11 bases identical to TRBD2. Germline V gene data show CDR1 as SQVTM and CDR2 as ANQGSEA. This CDR3 is 13 amino acids long. The CDR3 loop reads CSVDGTSGPEVHF. The CDR3 nucleotides are TGCAGCGTTGATGGGACTAGCGGTCCCGAGGTGCACTTC.

The chain joins TRBV11-2 to TRBJ1-6, with TRBD1 matching over 7 bases. The junction had 15 bases not matched to a gene; V was cut back by 1 base and J by 9 bases. The length of the CDR3 is 18 residues. Germline CDR1 and CDR2: SGHAT and FQNNGV. The CDR3 sequence is CASSLAPAGTAGTSPLHF. The CDR3 DNA reads TGTGCCAGCAGCTTAGCCCCTGCAGGGACAGCGGGCACTTCACCCCTCCACTTT.

The chain couples TRBV29-1 to TRBJ2-7; D is possibly TRBD2 (5 bases). The length of the CDR3 is 12 residues. The V gene's germline CDR1 is SQVTM and CDR2 ANQGSEA. V dropped 4 bases and J dropped 2 bases, with 9 bases sitting between them. The CDR3 region has the DNA TGCAGCGTTGCGGGGAGCGCCTACGAGCAGTACTTC. Its translation: CSVAGSAYEQYF.

The rearrangement links TRBV29-1 to TRBJ2-5, with D uncertain. Germline-derived CDR1 and CDR2 are SQVTM and ANQGSEA. CDR3 length: 10 amino acids. Trimming took off 0 bases at V and 5 bases at J, with 1 base between the two ends. The CDR3 region has the DNA TGCAGCGTTGAAGAGGAGACCCAGTACTTC. Translating it yields CSVEEETQYF.

The table lists this clonotype with many counts. J is TRBJ2-5 and V is TRBV4-3, with 7 bases aligning to TRBD1. J was trimmed by 5 bases and V by 1 base; bases with no gene match: 7. CDR1 and CDR2 from the germline V gene are LGHNA and YSLEER. This CDR3 is built from 15 residues. CDR3 amino acids: CASSQAQGVGETQYF. CDR3 DNA sequence: TGCGCCAGCAGCCAAGCCCAGGGGGTAGGCGAGACCCAGTACTTC.

The chain uses TRBV12-3 or TRBV12-4 and TRBJ2-7; D assignment may be TRBD1 or TRBD2 (5 bases each). With 3 bases removed from V and 0 bases from J, the gap between germline ends came to 12 bases. The CDR3 consists of 15 residues. As DNA, the CDR3 is TGTGCCAGCAGTTTCGGGACGACATACTCCTACGAGCAGTACTTC. Translation gives CASSFGTTYSYEQYF.

The chain recombines TRBV12-3 or TRBV12-4 with TRBJ2-2; D might be TRBD2 (6 bases). CDR3 length: 16 amino acids. CDR3 DNA sequence: TGTGCTAGTGCCGACGGGAGATTTGGCGGCACCGGGGAGCTGTTTTTT. It yields the protein CASADGRFGGTGELFF.

This rearrangement joins TRBV19 to TRBJ2-3; 7 nucleotides line up with TRBD2. The ends lost 7 bases at V and 3 bases at J; junction bases unmatched: 4. The CDR3 is made up of 13 amino acids. CDR1 and CDR2 from the germline V gene are LNHDA and SQIVND (reference sequence). As DNA, the CDR3 is TGTGCCAGTAAGCGCGGGGGTACAGATACGCAGTATTTT. This sequence encodes CASKRGGTDTQYF.

The chain joins TRBV20-1 to TRBJ2-3, with 12 bases matching TRBD2. The V and J ends lost 7 bases and 4 bases, in that order; junction bases with no gene match: 9. Germline values: CDR1 DFQATT, CDR2 SNEGSKA (reference sequence). This CDR3 has 15 residues. CDR3 residues: CSGIRTSGTADTQYF. The CDR3 region has the DNA TGCAGTGGTATACGGACTAGCGGGACCGCAGATACGCAGTATTTT.

This clonotype was counted at least ten times. The chain combines TRBV5-1 with TRBJ1-2; no clear D. The germline CDR1 and CDR2 sequences are SGHRS and YFSETQ. With 3 bases removed from V and 8 bases from J, the gap between germline ends came to 17 bases. This CDR3 is built from 14 residues. This CDR3 is CASSSAVGSSGYTF. CDR3 bases: TGCGCCAGCAGCTCGGCTGTGGGATCGAGCGGCTACACCTTC.

The gene calls are TRBV6-2 or TRBV6-3 and TRBJ1-1; a possible D gene is TRBD1 (5 bases). This CDR3 has 14 amino acids. In germline, CDR1 is MNHEY, CDR2 SVGEGT. V lost 0 bases, J lost 8 bases, and 13 bases lay in between. CDR3 in amino acids: CASSYSGRGPEAFF. Written as DNA, the CDR3 is TGTGCCAGCAGTTACTCGGGCCGGGGACCCGAAGCTTTCTTT.

This clonotype was seen many times. The chain employs TRBV4-3 and TRBJ1-2, with 7 bases aligning to TRBD1. The germline gives CDR1 LGHNA, CDR2 YSLEER. CDR3 length: 13 amino acids. The ends lost 2 bases at V and 5 bases at J; junction bases unmatched: 2. The CDR3 loop is CASSQMGQYGYTF. CDR3 in DNA: TGCGCCAGCAGCCAAATGGGACAGTATGGCTACACCTTC.

This sequence joins TRBV20-1 and TRBJ1-5; D is ambiguous. Trimming shortened V by 1 base and J by 4 bases, and 17 bases separated the two germline ends. Per the germline V gene, CDR1 is DFQATT and CDR2 is SNEGSKA (reference sequence). There are 16 residues in the CDR3. The CDR3 DNA reads as TGCAGTGCTAGAGCCCCGGGGAATCGTTTGAATCAGCCCCAGCATTTT. This gives the protein CSARAPGNRLNQPQHF.

The chain combines TRBV7-9 with TRBJ2-5; D possibly matches TRBD1 or TRBD2 (6 bases each). This CDR3 is built from 13 residues. CDR1 and CDR2 from the germline V gene are SEHNR and FQNEAQ (reference sequence). The ends were cut back, 5 bases at V and 5 bases at J, with 12 bases in the middle. The CDR3 coding sequence is TGTGCCAGCAGCGTTGGGGGGCCGGAGACCCAGTACTTC. Translation gives CASSVGGPETQYF.